The rows below give T cell receptor beta chains drawn from one sample of a study of neurological immune-mediated disorders. TCRdb re-called the 5' RACE reads with MiXCR, one entry per CDR3 protein. This sample has more than 15,000 distinct CDR3 sequences, with 3.5% found just once. The specimen was CD8+ T cells from blood. These receptor sequences come from a woman aged 40 to 50 in good health. The CDR3 runs from the conserved cysteine through the conserved F or W. Each record gives: D gene, V gene, J gene, clone size, CDR3 DNA, CDR3 protein. A D gene is named only where the DNA matches it firmly. Some rows mark clone size as missing; the rest say once, few, many or name a class of expanded clone.

>TRBD2|TRBV9|TRBJ2-1|few
TGTGCCAGCAGCGTAGGGGGAGCGGGAGGGGGCTACAATGAGCAGTTCTTC
CASSVGGAGGGYNEQFF
>NA|TRBV7-2|TRBJ1-3|many
TGTGCCATTTGGAGCTCTGGAAACACCATATATTTT
CAIWSSGNTIYF
>TRBD2|TRBV7-6|TRBJ2-5|many
TGTGCCAGCAGCAACGGACTAGCGGGAGGAGAAGAGACCCAGTACTTC
CASSNGLAGGEETQYF
>NA|TRBV7-8|TRBJ2-7|many
TGCGCCAGCAGCCAAACTAGCTCCTACGAGCAGTACTTC
CASSQTSSYEQYF
>TRBD2|TRBV20-1|TRBJ2-7|medium-sized
TGCAGTGCTAGCGTTGAGGCTAGCGGGAGCGACGAGCAGTACTTC
CSASVEASGSDEQYF
>NA|TRBV28|TRBJ2-7|many
TGTGCCAGCAGTGCATTGGACAGAGCCTACGAGCAGTACTTC
CASSALDRAYEQYF
>TRBD2|TRBV7-6|TRBJ2-7|many
TGTGCCAGCAGCTCCCCCGTGGGCGGGAGGACTACCTACGAGCAGTACTTC
CASSSPVGGRTTYEQYF
>TRBD1|TRBV19|TRBJ2-5|medium-sized
TGTGCCAGTAGGCTTACAGGGGGCACAGAGACCCAGTACTTC
CASRLTGGTETQYF
>NA|TRBV27|TRBJ1-5|many
TGTGCCAGCAGTTTCATAAATCAGCCCCAGCATTTT
CASSFINQPQHF
>NA|TRBV7-2|TRBJ2-7|many
TGTGCCAGCAGCTCGACCTACGAGCAGTACTTC
CASSSTYEQYF
>NA|TRBV15|TRBJ1-5|few
TGTGCCACCAGCAGAGCGTGGGGGGATCGTCAGCCCCAGCATTTT
CATSRAWGDRQPQHF
>TRBD1|TRBV6-5|TRBJ1-6|many
TGTGCCAGCAGCTCGCCTCGAGGGGGCGGTTCACCCCTCCACTTT
CASSSPRGGGSPLHF
>NA|TRBV4-1|TRBJ1-1|many
TGCGCCAGCAGCCATCTAAACGTGGGTGAAGCTTTCTTT
CASSHLNVGEAFF
>TRBD2|TRBV10-2|TRBJ2-7|many
TGCGCCAGCAGTGGGACCACTAGCGGGAGGGCCCTCGGGCAGTACTTC
CASSGTTSGRALGQYF
>TRBD2|TRBV4-1|TRBJ2-1|many
TGCGCCAGCAGCCAAGGCCCGGGGTTAGCGGGAGGAAATAACAATGAGCAGTTCTTC
CASSQGPGLAGGNNNEQFF
>NA|TRBV10-3|TRBJ1-5|many
TGTGCCATCAGTGAGGGTTCTCCAGGGGCGGATGAGCCCCAGCATTTT
CAISEGSPGADEPQHF
>NA|TRBV5-1|TRBJ2-3|many
TGCGCCAGCAGCTTCAGGGTAGATACGCAGTATTTT
CASSFRVDTQYF
>NA|TRBV2|TRBJ2-7|many
TGTGCCAGCAAGCAGGGCAGCTTCTACGAGCAGTACTTC
CASKQGSFYEQYF
>TRBD2|TRBV7-8|TRBJ2-7|many
TGTGCCAGCAGCTTAGTACCAGCGGGAGCCTACGAGCAGTACTTC
CASSLVPAGAYEQYF
>NA|TRBV12-3/TRBV12-4|TRBJ2-1|many
TGTGCCAGCAGTTTGGGGATAGTCGGTGAGCAGTTCTTC
CASSLGIVGEQFF
>NA|TRBV12-3/TRBV12-4|TRBJ2-3|many
TGTGCCAGCAGTGACAGACAGAGATCTAGCACAGATACGCAGTATTTT
CASSDRQRSSTDTQYF
>TRBD1|TRBV3-1|TRBJ1-1|many
TGTGCCAGCAGCCCAGACAGGGCCCTGAACACTGAAGCTTTCTTT
CASSPDRALNTEAFF
>NA|TRBV7-6|TRBJ1-4|many
TGTGCCAGCAGCTTAACACGGGGAGATGAAAAACTGTTTTTT
CASSLTRGDEKLFF
>NA|TRBV29-1|TRBJ1-2|medium-sized
TGCAGCGTTATTCCAGGGGAGGATAACTATGGCTACACCTTC
CSVIPGEDNYGYTF
>TRBD1|TRBV6-5|TRBJ2-3|many
TGTGCCAGCAGTTCCGGGACAGGGGTTTCCGATACGCAGTATTTT
CASSSGTGVSDTQYF
>TRBD2|TRBV28|TRBJ2-1|many
TGTGCCAGCAGTTACACCCTAGCGGGAGCAGACAATGAGCAGTTCTTC
CASSYTLAGADNEQFF
>NA|TRBV5-1|TRBJ2-7|NA
TGCGCCAGCAAGGGGACGAGTATGGGACCGAACTACGAGCAGTACTTC
CASKGTSMGPNYEQYF
>TRBD1|TRBV5-1|TRBJ2-1|many
TGCGCCAGCAGCGGGGCGGGACAGGGGACTGATGAGCAGTTCTTC
CASSGAGQGTDEQFF